Included here is one TCR beta chain sequence, with context. These data are taken from a study of T cell changes during pregnancy in multiple sclerosis. V was cut by 6 bases and J by 5 bases, with 10 bases left in between. This CDR3 is 12 amino acids long. Germline CDR1 reads MDHEN; CDR2 reads SYDVKM. Produced via immunoSEQ multiplex PCR; TCRdb's table is partial and in-frame only. In the table there are 33,000 or so clones, over 90% of which are singletons. The sequence was collected from a female donor in good health, enrolled as a control in a pregnancy study. This material consisted of CD4+ T cells from peripheral blood mononuclear cells, taken in the third trimester of pregnancy. The chain combines TRBV28 with TRBJ1-1, with D maybe TRBD1 (5 bases). CDR3 in amino acids: CASRGPGTEAFF. The DNA of the CDR3 is TGTGCCAGCAGGGGGCCGGGTACTGAAGCTTTCTTT.